The 6 T cell receptor beta chains given below trace back to one sample, sequenced in a study of blood T cell repertoires in COVID-19. This table comes from immunoSEQ multiplex PCR, and its TCRdb copy is limited to in-frame clones, with some not included. Of around 100,000 clones detected, over 80% appear once; the ten largest clones hold approximately 0.75%. Sequenced material: peripheral blood. The receptors stem from a woman in her 70s with acute or convalescent COVID-19.

The J gene is TRBJ2-2, the V gene TRBV6-1, with 9 positions matching TRBD2. V lost 0 bases to trimming and J lost 6 bases; unmatched junction nucleotides: 2. The CDR3 contains 15 residues. Germline assignment: CDR1 MNHNS and CDR2 SASEGT. The CDR3 here is CASSEASGSPGELFF. CDR3 coding DNA: TGTGCCAGCAGTGAAGCTAGCGGGAGCCCCGGGGAGCTGTTTTTT.

The rearrangement joins TRBV2 to TRBJ1-1, with 8 nucleotides matching TRBD1. The ends lost 8 bases at V and 3 bases at J; junction bases unmatched: 8. CDR3 length: 14 amino acids. Germline CDR1 reads SNHLY; CDR2 reads FYNNEI. CDR3 in amino acids: CASSGQGMDTEAFF. The CDR3 nucleotides read TGTGCCAGCTCTGGACAGGGAATGGACACTGAAGCTTTCTTT. Variable domain in full (rest from reference TRBV2 and TRBJ1-1): EPEVTQTPSHQVTQMGQEVILRCVPISNHLYFYWYRQILGQKVEFLVSFYNNEISEKSEIFDDQFSVERPDGSNFTLKIRSTKLEDSAMYFCASSGQGMDTEAFFGQGTRLTVV.

The chain employs TRBV19 and TRBJ2-2; TRBD1 aligns across 9 bases. The V gene's germline CDR1 is LNHDA and CDR2 SQIVND (reference sequence). V was clipped by 7 bases and J by 3 bases; unmatched bases: 3. The CDR3 is made up of 14 amino acids. The DNA of the CDR3 is TGTGCCAGTACCGGACAGGGGTACACCGGGGAGCTGTTTTTT. Translation gives CASTGQGYTGELFF.

The V gene is TRBV11-1, the J gene TRBJ2-3, with D unclear. V was cut by 1 base and J by 2 bases, with 13 bases left in between. This CDR3 has 16 amino acids. Per germline, CDR1 SGHAT and CDR2 FQDESV (reference sequence). CDR3 sequence (DNA): TGTGCCAGCAGCTTAGGAAGCCTGGCGGTCACAGATACGCAGTATTTT. Translating gives CASSLGSLAVTDTQYF.

The J gene is TRBJ1-1, the V gene TRBV28; TRBD1 aligns across 7 bases. Trimming at V came to 4 bases and at J to 0 bases, leaving 5 bases not matched to a gene. Germline-derived CDR1 and CDR2 are MDHEN and SYDVKM. The CDR3 extends over 15 amino acids. This CDR3 reads CASSSPGQVNTEAFF. CDR3 DNA sequence: TGTGCCAGCAGTTCTCCCGGACAGGTGAACACTGAAGCTTTCTTT.

The chain combines TRBV30 with TRBJ1-1; D perhaps matches TRBD1 (6 bases). CDR1 GTSNPN and CDR2 SVGIG come from the germline V gene (reference sequence). The V end was cut by 4 bases, the J end by 0 bases, with 9 bases between. The CDR3 is 13 residues long. CDR3 bases: TGTGCCTGGAAGGACAGCGTGAACACTGAAGCTTTCTTT. Translated, it gives CAWKDSVNTEAFF. The entire variable domain, with the rest obtained from reference TRBV30 and TRBJ1-1, is as follows: SQTIHQWPATLVQPVGSPLSLECTVEGTSNPNLYWYRQAAGRGLQLLFYSVGIGQISSEVPQNLSASRPQDRQFILSSKKLLLSDSGFYLCAWKDSVNTEAFFGQGTRLTVV.